Each of the 9 T cell receptor beta chains below was sequenced from the same sample in a study of T cell responses to AZD1222 COVID-19 vaccine. The method was immunoSEQ multiplex PCR; TCRdb's version includes in-frame clones alone and lacks a portion of them. The table lists approximately 140,000 clones, just over 90% of them singletons. This sample comprised peripheral blood, obtained on day 0 of MenACWY control vaccination. The receptors originated from an adult in good health.

The chain combines TRBV6-5 with TRBJ2-2; no clear D. CDR1 and CDR2 (germline): MNHEY, SVGAGI. V gave up 6 bases and J gave up 5 bases, with 4 bases separating them. This CDR3 region has 11 residues. The CDR3, as DNA: TGTGCCAGCAGAAATACCGGGGAGCTGTTTTTT. The encoded protein is CASRNTGELFF.

V and J are TRBV4-3 and TRBJ2-1, with D hard to call. In germline, CDR1 is LGHNA, CDR2 YSLEER. V was cut by 0 bases and J by 0 bases, with 6 bases left in between. This CDR3 is built from 15 residues. The DNA for the CDR3 is TGCGCCAGCAGCCAAGAATCGTACTCCTACAATGAGCAGTTCTTC. Translated: CASSQESYSYNEQFF.

About this clone: The sample carries other DNA sequences with the same CDR3. The chain joins TRBV5-1 to TRBJ2-2, with 8 bases fitting TRBD1. With V trimmed by 4 bases and J by 3 bases, 5 bases remained unmatched. CDR1 is SGHRS, CDR2 YFSETQ, per germline. The CDR3 is 15 residues long. CDR3 DNA: TGCGCCAGCAGCCCCGGACAGGGCTACACCGGGGAGCTGTTTTTT. This gives the protein CASSPGQGYTGELFF. The whole variable domain, remainder taken from reference TRBV5-1 and TRBJ2-2, is KAGVTQTPRYLIKTRGQQVTLSCSPISGHRSVSWYQQTPGQGLQFLFEYFSETQRNKGNFPGRFSGRQFSNSRSEMNVSTLELGDSALYLCASSPGQGYTGELFFGEGSRLTVL.

J is TRBJ1-1 and V is TRBV19, with 8 bases that match TRBD1. J lost 4 bases, V lost 9 bases, and 13 bases had no gene match. Germline V CDR1 and CDR2: LNHDA, SQIVND (reference sequence). The CDR3 runs 15 residues. The CDR3, as DNA: TGTGCCAGCCGAGTTATGGACAGGGTTCCCACTGAAGCTTTCTTT. Amino acid sequence: CASRVMDRVPTEAFF.

This chain joins TRBV19 and TRBJ2-2; TRBD2 matches at 9 bases. CDR1 is LNHDA, CDR2 SQIVND, per germline (reference sequence). The CDR3 has 16 amino acids. The junction had 6 bases not matched to a gene; V was cut back by 3 bases and J by 4 bases. CDR3 sequence (DNA): TGTGCCAGTAGTATCTCAGCGGGAGGCTCCACCGGGGAGCTGTTTTTT. Its protein product is CASSISAGGSTGELFF.

J is TRBJ2-7 and V is TRBV7-8; no clear D. V lost 5 bases, J lost 0 bases, and 14 bases lay in between. The CDR3 runs 15 residues. CDR1 is SGHVS and CDR2 is FQNEAQ in the germline V gene. The CDR3 reads CASSPGPGDSYEQYF. The CDR3 DNA reads as TGTGCCAGCAGCCCTGGCCCCGGCGACTCCTACGAGCAGTACTTC.

The CDR3 sequence: CASSGGGTGGNYGYTF. CDR3 bases: TGTGCCAGCAGTGGCGGTGGGACAGGGGGTAACTATGGCTACACCTTC. V gene TRBV2 combines with J gene TRBJ1-2, with 11 bases identical to TRBD1. Germline trimming cut 4 bases from V and 1 base from J; bases unmatched to any gene: 5. This CDR3 has 16 residues. In germline, CDR1 is SNHLY, CDR2 FYNNEI.

J is TRBJ2-5 and V is TRBV28, with 9 positions matching TRBD2. CDR3 length equals 15 residues. From germline, CDR1 is MDHEN and CDR2 SYDVKM. Trimming at V came to 6 bases and at J to 1 base, leaving 6 bases not matched to a gene. This CDR3 reads CASSPSGEVQETQYF. The CDR3 DNA is TGTGCCAGCAGCCCTAGCGGGGAGGTCCAAGAGACCCAGTACTTC.

The V gene is TRBV14, the J gene TRBJ1-1, with a tentative D call TRBD1 (6 bases). CDR1 and CDR2 (germline): SGHDN, FVKESK. The length of the CDR3 is 15 residues. Trimming took off 4 bases at V and 1 base at J, with 13 bases between the two ends. Here the CDR3 reads CASSRIGQQNTEAFF. In DNA, the CDR3 is TGTGCCAGCAGCCGTATCGGACAGCAGAACACTGAAGCTTTCTTT.